These T cell receptor beta chains were read from a single sample in a study of cytomegalovirus exposure and HLA in healthy donors. Clones were read by immunoSEQ multiplex PCR, and TCRdb kept only the in-frame ones, dropping some. Among tens of thousands of clones, roughly 94% were seen once, and the ten largest hold about 1.9%. Sequencing used PBMCs. Receptor source: a woman younger than 30 in good health and CMV-seropositive. Both conserved end residues are part of each CDR3. D genes are given only for firm matches. Clone size is not always given. Where it is, it says once, few, many or a class for expanded clones.

TRBJ2-3 NA NA TRBV30 TGTGCCTGGAGTTCCGTGGCTAGTTATCAGTATTTT CAWSSVASYQYF
TRBJ2-1 NA TRBD2 TRBV4-1 TGCGCCAGCAGCCGGACTAGCGGGATCCCCCAAGCCAATGAGCAGTTCTTC CASSRTSGIPQANEQFF
TRBJ2-3 NA TRBD2 TRBV10-2 TGCGCCAGCAGACCCGTATCTAGCGGGGGAATTTCTAGCACAGATACGCAGTATTTT CASRPVSSGGISSTDTQYF
TRBJ2-7 NA TRBD1 TRBV2 TGTGCCAGCAGTCCAGGGGGTAAGACCTACGAGCAGTACTTC CASSPGGKTYEQYF
TRBJ1-5 NA NA TRBV2 TGTGCCAGCAGTGGGGGGCAGGGCCAGCCCCAGCATTTT CASSGGQGQPQHF
TRBJ1-4 once NA TRBV5-1 TGCGCCAGCAGCTTTTTGACAGGCACTAATGAAAAACTGTTTTTT CASSFLTGTNEKLFF
TRBJ2-3 NA TRBD2 TRBV18 TGTGCCAGCTCACCATTGAGCGGGATAACAACAGATACGCAGTATTTT CASSPLSGITTDTQYF
TRBJ2-7 NA TRBD2 TRBV2 TGTGCCAGCAACGTCGTGACTAGCAGGTACGAGCAGTACTTC CASNVVTSRYEQYF
TRBJ1-1 NA NA TRBV9 TGTGCCAGCAGCGTCAGGCTGAACACTGAAGCTTTCTTT CASSVRLNTEAFF
TRBJ2-1 NA NA TRBV6-5 TGTGCCAGCAGTCGGGACTTTCTTAATGAGCAGTTCTTC CASSRDFLNEQFF
TRBJ2-2 NA TRBD2 TRBV12-5 TGTGCTAGTGGTCCCCCTAGCGGGGTGAACACCGGGGAGCTGTTTTTT CASGPPSGVNTGELFF
TRBJ2-3 NA TRBD2 TRBV7-8 TGTGCCAGCAGCTTAGTTGCGGGAGTCGGCACAGATACGCAGTATTTT CASSLVAGVGTDTQYF
TRBJ1-6 NA NA TRBV19 TGTGCCAGTAGTTCGGGGAACAGAGCCTATAATTCACCCCTCCACTTT CASSSGNRAYNSPLHF
TRBJ1-3 NA NA TRBV5-4 TGTGCCAGCAGCTTGGCCCCTGATGGACAGCCTTCTGGAAACACCATATATTTT CASSLAPDGQPSGNTIYF
TRBJ2-7 NA NA TRBV5-1 TGCGCCAGCAGCTGGAAGGGAACCGACAGAGACCTAGAAAGAATGGTGTTCGAGCAGTACTTC CASSWKGTDRDLERMVFEQYF
TRBJ2-7 NA TRBD1 TRBV9 TGTGCCAGCAGCGCTGGGACAGGGGGCTACGAGCAGTACTTC CASSAGTGGYEQYF
TRBJ2-7 NA TRBD2 TRBV11-2 TGTGCCATCTCGACTAGCGGGAGGTACGAGCAGTACTTC CAISTSGRYEQYF
TRBJ2-7 NA TRBD1 TRBV5-1 TGCGCCAGCAGCTTGCGGACAGGGTCGGGGGCCTACGAGCAGTACTTC CASSLRTGSGAYEQYF
TRBJ2-2 NA TRBD1 TRBV27 TGTGCCAGCAGAGAAACCGGGACAGGTCTAGGCGGGGAGCTGTTTTTT CASRETGTGLGGELFF
TRBJ1-6 once NA TRBV7-6 TGTGTCAGCAGCTTAGCGGGGGGTGAGCGATCACCCCTCCACTTT CVSSLAGGERSPLHF
TRBJ1-4 NA TRBD1 TRBV9 TGTGCCAGCAGCGTAGGGGACAGGGTCGGGGAAAAACTGTTTTTT CASSVGDRVGEKLFF
TRBJ1-1 NA NA TRBV9 TGTGCCAGCAGCCTTTACACAGGGAACACTGAAGCTTTCTTT CASSLYTGNTEAFF
TRBJ2-1 NA NA TRBV18 TGTGCCAGCTCACCACCTGGGGGCGGGAGTATCGTCAATGAGCAGTTCTTC CASSPPGGGSIVNEQFF
TRBJ2-2 NA NA TRBV12-5 TGTGCTACTACGGAGGTCACCGGGGAGCTGTTTTTT CATTEVTGELFF
TRBJ2-1 NA TRBD1 TRBV5-1 TGCGCCAGCAGCTTGGGCCAGGGGGATATGGATGAGCAGTTCTTC CASSLGQGDMDEQFF
TRBJ2-1 NA NA TRBV27 TGTGCCAGCAGTTTGTCCGTACTCTTGGCCTACAATGAGCAGTTCTTC CASSLSVLLAYNEQFF
TRBJ2-1 NA TRBD2 TRBV16 TGTGCCAGCAGCACCCGCGGGGGCAATGAGCAGTTCTTC CASSTRGGNEQFF
TRBJ1-4 NA TRBD1 TRBV7-8 TGTGCCAGCAGCTTAGTTTCAGGGGGCTATGAAAAACTGTTTTTT CASSLVSGGYEKLFF
TRBJ1-1 NA NA TRBV7-9 TGTGCCAGCAGCTTACAGGGTGCGGACACTGAAGCTTTCTTT CASSLQGADTEAFF
TRBJ2-7 NA NA TRBV7-8 TGTGCCAGCAGCTTAGTCCCCGGGATGAGCTCCTACGAGCAGTACTTC CASSLVPGMSSYEQYF
TRBJ2-7 NA TRBD1 TRBV19 TGTGCCAGTAGTATACAGGGGGCGGAAGAGCAGTACTTC CASSIQGAEEQYF
TRBJ1-5 NA NA TRBV6-5 TGTGCCAGCAGTTCCGGGGGGACGCCCCAGCATTTT CASSSGGTPQHF
TRBJ2-1 NA TRBD2 TRBV2 TGTGCCAGCACCGCCCGGTCGGGAGGGGTATACAATGAGCAGTTCTTC CASTARSGGVYNEQFF
TRBJ2-7 once TRBD2 TRBV10-2 TGCGCCAGCAGTGAGGGGACTAGCTATTACGAGCAGTACTTC CASSEGTSYYEQYF
TRBJ2-1 NA NA TRBV4-3 TGCGCCAGCAGCCAAGACGGCTCTAGCTCCTACAATGAGCAGTTCTTC CASSQDGSSSYNEQFF
TRBJ1-1 NA NA TRBV29-1 TGCAGCGTTGACGACATTATGAACACTGAAGCTTTCTTT CSVDDIMNTEAFF
TRBJ2-5 NA TRBD2 TRBV6-1 TGTGCCAGCAGGGGACTAGCGGGGACACAAGAGACCCAGTACTTC CASRGLAGTQETQYF
TRBJ1-5 NA TRBD1 TRBV30 TGTGCCTGGAGCCGGGGACAGGGCAACCAGCCCCAGCATTTT CAWSRGQGNQPQHF
TRBJ1-2 NA TRBD1 TRBV30 TGTGCCTGGAGTGTTGCAGGGGGCTATGGCTACACCTTC CAWSVAGGYGYTF
TRBJ1-2 NA NA TRBV4-1 TGCGCCAGCAGCCAAGATCAGGGTTTCTATGGCTACACCTTC CASSQDQGFYGYTF
TRBJ2-7 NA NA TRBV27 TGTGCCAGCAGTTTAAGGGGACTTTTCTACGAGCAGTACTTC CASSLRGLFYEQYF
TRBJ1-4 NA TRBD1 TRBV6-1 TGTGCCAGCAGCTTCGACAGGGGCAAATCAGAAAAACTGTTTTTT CASSFDRGKSEKLFF
TRBJ1-3 NA TRBD1 TRBV6-1 TGTGCCAGCAGTGCGAGGACAGGCGGAAACACCATATATTTT CASSARTGGNTIYF
TRBJ2-1 NA TRBD2 TRBV5-1 TGCGCCAGCAGCTTGGAACTAGCGGGGGACAATGAGCAGTTCTTC CASSLELAGDNEQFF
TRBJ2-1 NA NA TRBV19 TGTGCCACCCAGGAGGGCACCCTCTACAATGAGCAGTTCTTC CATQEGTLYNEQFF
TRBJ1-1 NA TRBD1 TRBV7-3 TGTGCCAGCAGCTCGACAGGGGGAGGCACTGAAGCTTTCTTT CASSSTGGGTEAFF
TRBJ1-1 NA TRBD1 TRBV5-1 TGCGCCAGCAGCTTGGCCGCAGGGGGCCGCACTGAAGCTTTCTTT CASSLAAGGRTEAFF
TRBJ1-1 NA NA TRBV9 TGTGCCAGCAGCGTGAGCAGGGCGATGAACACTGAAGCTTTCTTT CASSVSRAMNTEAFF
TRBJ1-3 NA NA TRBV27 TGTGCCAGCCAAGACAGGTATGGAAACACCATATATTTT CASQDRYGNTIYF
TRBJ2-3 NA TRBD2 TRBV10-3 TGTGCCATCAGTGAGTCCGGACTAGCGGGGGGCAAGTATTTT CAISESGLAGGKYF
TRBJ2-3 NA NA TRBV6-5 TGTGCCAGCAGCGGACTAAATGGTGTGGATACGCAGTATTTT CASSGLNGVDTQYF
TRBJ2-3 NA NA TRBV7-8 TGTGCCAGCAGCTTAGATGGGGGGGCCGGGGATACGCAGTATTTT CASSLDGGAGDTQYF
TRBJ1-2 NA TRBD1 TRBV9 TGTGCCAGCAGCCCAAAACAGGGGAACTATGGCTACACCTTC CASSPKQGNYGYTF
TRBJ2-3 NA NA TRBV6-1 TGTGCCAGCACCGTGGGGCTGATCACAGATACGCAGTATTTT CASTVGLITDTQYF